Listed here are 4 T cell receptor beta chains from one sample, sequenced in a study of T cell repertoires in cytomegalovirus infection. TCRdb called the reads again in MiXCR, with one record for every CDR3 protein. The sample lists about 740,000 distinct CDR3 sequences; about 40% were seen once. Material: PBMCs. The origin of the receptors is a human donor in good health (CMV status not recorded). Some clones in this sample may be carry-over from other donors' samples.

This clonotype was found once. This rearrangement joins TRBV2 to TRBJ1-1; D ambiguous. V lost 10 bases and J lost 7, with 13 bases in between. The CDR3 spans 11 residues. The V gene's germline CDR1 is SNHLY and CDR2 FYNNEI. The CDR3 loop is CATQAASEAFF. CDR3 nucleotides: TGTGCCACTCAGGCAGCGAGTGAAGCTTTCTTT.

In its sample, this clonotype was seen a few times. The V call is TRBV12-3 or TRBV12-4, the J call TRBJ2-7; D unresolved. This CDR3 has 11 residues. V shed 7 bases and J shed 3 bases, with 7 bases lying between them. The CDR3 DNA reads as TGTGCCAGCATATCTTTCTACGAGCAGTACTTC. This encodes CASISFYEQYF.

In its sample, this clonotype was seen a few times. The chain combines TRBV7-2 with TRBJ2-3, with a possible D match to TRBD2 (7 bases). CDR1 SGHTA and CDR2 FQGNSA come from the germline V gene. The CDR3 has 15 amino acids. V lost 3 bases to trimming and J lost 4 bases, with 14 bases between them. The CDR3 here is CASSLGGGGADTQYF. The CDR3 coding sequence is TGTGCCAGCAGCTTGGGCGGGGGCGGGGCAGATACGCAGTATTTT.

The CDR3 reads CASSPPGRGAGGYTF. The CDR3 coding sequence is TGTGCCAGCAGCCCCCCCGGGCGGGGGGCGGGTGGCTACACCTTC. The chain carries TRBV9 and TRBJ1-2; D perhaps matches TRBD1 (6 bases). Trimming stripped 4 bases from V and 7 bases from J, with 20 bases between. The CDR3 length is 15 residues. CDR1 is SGDLS, CDR2 YYNGEE, per germline.